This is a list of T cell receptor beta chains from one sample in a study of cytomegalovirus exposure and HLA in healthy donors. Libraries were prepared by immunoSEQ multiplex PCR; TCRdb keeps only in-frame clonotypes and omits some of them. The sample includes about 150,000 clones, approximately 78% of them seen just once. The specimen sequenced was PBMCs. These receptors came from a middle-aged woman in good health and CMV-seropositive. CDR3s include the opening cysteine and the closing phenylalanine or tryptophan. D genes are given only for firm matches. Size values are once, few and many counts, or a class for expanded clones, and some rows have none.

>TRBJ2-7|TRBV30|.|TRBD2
TGTGCCTGGAGTTTGCCGGGAGGGCAGTACTTC
CAWSLPGGQYF
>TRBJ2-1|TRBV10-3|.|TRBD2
TGTGCCATCAGTGAGTCTAGCGGGAGAGGGGGTGAGCAGTTCTTC
CAISESSGRGGEQFF
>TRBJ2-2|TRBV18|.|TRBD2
TGTGCCAGCTCACCCTGGACTAGCGGGAACACCGGGGAGCTGTTTTTT
CASSPWTSGNTGELFF
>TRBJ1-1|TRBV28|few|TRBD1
TGTGCCAGCAGCTACAGGGGCTCAGGTAACACTGAAGCTTTCTTT
CASSYRGSGNTEAFF
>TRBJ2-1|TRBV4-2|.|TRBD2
TGTGCCAGCAGCCCAGCCGGGACTACCCCCGGCGATCCGTTCTTC
CASSPAGTTPGDPFF
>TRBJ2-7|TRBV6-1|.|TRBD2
TGTGCCAGCAGTGGAGACACAGAACTAGCGGGAGGATCCTACGAGCAGTACTTC
CASSGDTELAGGSYEQYF
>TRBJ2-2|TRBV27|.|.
TGTGCCAGCAGGCGACAACAGGGGAACACCGGGGAGCTGTTTTTT
CASRRQQGNTGELFF
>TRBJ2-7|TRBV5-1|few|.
TGCGCCAGCAGCTTGACTTATTCCTACGAGCAGTACTTC
CASSLTYSYEQYF
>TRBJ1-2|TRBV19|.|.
TGTGCCAGTAGTCCGGGAGAACTCTTCTATGGCTACACCTTC
CASSPGELFYGYTF
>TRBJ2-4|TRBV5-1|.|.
TGCGCCAGCAGCTTGGATACCAAAAACATTCAGTACTTC
CASSLDTKNIQYF
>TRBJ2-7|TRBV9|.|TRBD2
TGTGCCAGCAGCGTAGCTCAGTCAAGCGGGGCTCTCTCTTACGAGCAGTACTTC
CASSVAQSSGALSYEQYF
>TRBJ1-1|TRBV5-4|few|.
TGTGCCAGCAGCTTGGTGTTGACAGGGAACACTGAAGCTTTCTTT
CASSLVLTGNTEAFF
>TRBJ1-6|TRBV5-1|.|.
TGCGCCAGCAGCTCCAGGGGAAGTAATTCACCCCTCCACTTT
CASSSRGSNSPLHF
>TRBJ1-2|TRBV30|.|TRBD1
TGTGCCTGGCTACAGGGGAACTATGGCTACACCTTC
CAWLQGNYGYTF
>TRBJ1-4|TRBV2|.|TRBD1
TGTGCCAGCAGTAACTCAGGGGGTAGAGAAAAACTGTTTTTT
CASSNSGGREKLFF
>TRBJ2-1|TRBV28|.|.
TGTGCCAGCAGTTTATGGGATTGGGACTCTTCCAATGAGCAGTTCTTC
CASSLWDWDSSNEQFF